This TCR beta chain comes out of a study of hypomethylating agent response in myelodysplastic syndrome (dated by TCRdb to the early 2020s). For the study in its entirety: The hypomethylating agent given was azacitidine in 8 of 11 patients and decitabine in 3 of 11 patients. Complete response or hematologic improvement was achieved by six patients, and about 5 patients were classified as non-responders. Patients had a mean age of approximately 72 +/- 6.3 years, and a diploid cytogenetic profile was the most common. Response was defined as complete response or hematologic improvement, and patients meeting neither criterion were classed as non-responders. The cohort was composed of fewer than 10 male and 2 female myelodysplastic syndrome patients. The mutation found most frequently was TET2, which appeared in about 45% of the 11 patients. Study-wide findings and limitations: Novel clonotypes were found to emerge more often in responders, whereas more contracted clonotypes were observed in non-responders after treatment. The shared GLIPH2 clusters might recognize novel MDS antigens, but this possibility was not confirmed and requires experimental validation. Because the healthy control donors and the MDS patients were not matched by age, the comparison between MDS and healthy samples could have been affected. The cohort was small, with only around 10 patients analyzed. After treatment with a hypomethylating agent, no significant changes in richness, rarefaction diversity or clonality were seen, whether all patients were considered together or each response group separately.

V is pared back by 4 bases and J by 7 bases, with 17 bases lying between the germline termini. Measured from the cysteine to the phenylalanine, the CDR3 is 15 residues long. The read is trimmed to its CDR3 DNA, 45 bases read in frame from base 1. CDR1 is given as MDHEN and CDR2 as SYDVKM, both from the germline V gene. The library was generated by the immunoSEQ multiplex PCR assay. Sequencing was run at survey resolution with two replicates of 200 ng each, for a total of roughly 400 ng of DNA per sample. The hsTCRB kit detected rearranged TCRB sequences in genomic DNA using multiplex PCR primers targeting V and J genes. The CDR3 region was amplified in a first PCR of approximately 30 cycles using the QIAGEN Multiplex PCR Kit. Sample barcodes and Illumina adapters were added to each replicate in a roughly 8-cycle second PCR. Pooled libraries were quantified with a QuantStudio 6 and the KAPA library quantification kit. About 15 pM of pooled libraries was sequenced on an Illumina MiSeq using 156-cycle single-end reads and a 15-cycle index read. In the original analysis: Of more than 150,000 unique clonotypes, roughly 1.6% were flagged by VDJdb annotation as previously reported viral-epitope-specific clonotypes. Raw reads were processed by the immunoSEQ Data Assistant and immunoSEQ Analyzer into normalized, annotated TCRB repertoires. Clonotype analysis used the immunarch R package version 0.6.5 and BioAnalyzer. Every repertoire was downsampled to the clone count of the smallest repertoire before richness was estimated. Clonotypes were categorized as expanded, contracted or novel by Fisher's exact tests, where a novel clonotype had zero frequency before treatment. GLIPH2 clustered significantly changed CDR3 beta sequences using simulation_depth=1000 and kmer_min_depth=3, excluding CDR3s shorter than five residues. TCRdb re-hosts the immuneACCESS table, in-frame sequences only. Its copies lack some clones; in the studies checked, an unresolved V gene accounts for under half of them, and the cause for the rest is not known. Clone size and V and J calls were adopted from that table, with D and trimming inferred from the DNA. In this sample the table shows nearly 4,500 clones, roughly 80% of which occur a single time. The top ten hold around 19% of the sample.

On this clone: Its antigen remains unidentified. No clone much larger than this one lies a single base away; base qualities are absent.

Bulk bone marrow was analyzed without sorting T-cell subsets. Immunosequencing of the TCR beta CDR3 regions was performed on bone marrow from 10 to 11 myelodysplastic syndrome patients before and after hypomethylating agent therapy. To track the repertoire longitudinally, every patient provided one baseline bone marrow along with two to three bone marrows taken at different post-treatment timepoints. Genomic DNA was isolated from whole bone marrow, and DNA quality was assessed with TapeStation, NanoDrop OneC and PicoGreen assays. This sequence originates from a human donor with myelodysplastic syndrome. The sequencing used bone marrow, collected before or after starting hypomethylating agent treatment for myelodysplastic syndrome (not recorded which). The rearrangement joined TRBV28 to TRBJ2-1, with no D gene named confidently. The DNA is as follows: TGTGCCAGCAGTTCCCAATGGGCCAAAAAAAATGAGCAGTTCTTC. Protein translation: CASSSQWAKKNEQFF.